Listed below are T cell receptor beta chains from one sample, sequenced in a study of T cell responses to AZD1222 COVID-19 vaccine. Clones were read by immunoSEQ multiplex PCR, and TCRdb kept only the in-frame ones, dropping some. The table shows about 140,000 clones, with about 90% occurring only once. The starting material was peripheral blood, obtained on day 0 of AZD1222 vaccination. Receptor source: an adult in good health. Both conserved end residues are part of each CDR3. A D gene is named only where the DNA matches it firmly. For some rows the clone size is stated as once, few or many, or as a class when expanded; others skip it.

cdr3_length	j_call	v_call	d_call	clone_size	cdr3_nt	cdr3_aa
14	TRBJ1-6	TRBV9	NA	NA	TGTGCCAGCAGCCCCCAGCCCTATAATTCACCCCTCCACTTT	CASSPQPYNSPLHF
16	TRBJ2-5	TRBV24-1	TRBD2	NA	TGTGCCACCAGTGATGTAGGCGGGGGACTAGTAACGACCCAGTACTTC	CATSDVGGGLVTTQYF
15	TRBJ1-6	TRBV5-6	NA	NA	TGTGCCAGCAGCTTGGGGGGCCCACGGAATTCACCCCTCCACTTT	CASSLGGPRNSPLHF
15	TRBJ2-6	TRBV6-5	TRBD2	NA	TGTGCCAGCAGAGGCGGGGGCTCTGGGGCCAACGTCCTGACTTTC	CASRGGGSGANVLTF
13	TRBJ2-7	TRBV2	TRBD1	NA	TGTGCCAGCAGTGAAGCCGGGACAGGTACCGCGTACTTC	CASSEAGTGTAYF
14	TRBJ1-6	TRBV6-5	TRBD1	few	TGTGCCAGCACCCGGACAGGGCCCAATTCACCCCTCCACTTT	CASTRTGPNSPLHF
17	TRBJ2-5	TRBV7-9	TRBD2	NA	TGTGCCAGCAGCCCAGGAGCAGGACTAGCGGGGAAAGAGACCCAGTACTTC	CASSPGAGLAGKETQYF
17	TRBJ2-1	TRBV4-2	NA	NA	TGTGCCAGCAGCCTAGGGGTATCCGGGAAGTTCTACAATGAGCAGTTCTTC	CASSLGVSGKFYNEQFF
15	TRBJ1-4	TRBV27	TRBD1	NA	TGTGCCAGCAGTCCCCTCGGGACAGTGGAAGAAAAACTGTTTTTT	CASSPLGTVEEKLFF
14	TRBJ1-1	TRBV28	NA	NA	TGTGCCAGCAGGTCGGAATTCACGGGGACTGAAGCTTTCTTT	CASRSEFTGTEAFF
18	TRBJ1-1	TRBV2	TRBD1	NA	TGTGCCAGCAGTGAAACAGGGGGCTCCATACGGGTCAACACTGAAGCTTTCTTT	CASSETGGSIRVNTEAFF
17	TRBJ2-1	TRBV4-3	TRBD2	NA	TGCGCCAGCAGCCAACAACTAGCGGGAGACCCCTACAATGAGCAGTTCTTC	CASSQQLAGDPYNEQFF
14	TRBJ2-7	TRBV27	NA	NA	TGTGCCAGCAAAAGGAGAGGACTGTACTACGAGCAGTACTTC	CASKRRGLYYEQYF
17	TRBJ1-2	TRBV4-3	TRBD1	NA	TGCGCCAGCAGCCAAGGGATTAGACAGGGGGCACACTATGGCTACACCTTC	CASSQGIRQGAHYGYTF
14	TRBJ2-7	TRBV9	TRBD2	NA	TGTGCCAGCAGCCCCATCAGCGGGAGCTACGAGCAGTACTTC	CASSPISGSYEQYF
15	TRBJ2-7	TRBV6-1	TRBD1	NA	TGTGCCAGCAGTGAAGCATCGACAGGGACCTACGAGCAGTACTTC	CASSEASTGTYEQYF
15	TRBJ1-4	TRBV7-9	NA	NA	TGTGCCAGCAGCTTAGTAGGGGGAGATAATGAAAAACTGTTTTTT	CASSLVGGDNEKLFF
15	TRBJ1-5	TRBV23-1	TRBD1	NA	TGCGCCAGCAGTCCCGCCGGGACAGCATATCAGCCCCAGCATTTT	CASSPAGTAYQPQHF
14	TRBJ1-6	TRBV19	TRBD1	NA	TGTGCCAGTAGTAAAGACAGGGATAGCGCACCCCTCCACTTT	CASSKDRDSAPLHF
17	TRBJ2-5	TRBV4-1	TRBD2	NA	TGCGCCAGCAGCCAGGGCGTCCGACTAGCGACCCAAGAGACCCAGTACTTC	CASSQGVRLATQETQYF
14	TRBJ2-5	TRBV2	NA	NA	TGTGCCAGCAGTCCGACTAGGACGCAAGAGACCCAGTACTTC	CASSPTRTQETQYF
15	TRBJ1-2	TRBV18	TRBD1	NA	TGTGCCAGCTCACCAAAAGGGGGCGAGGGCTATGGCTACACCTTC	CASSPKGGEGYGYTF
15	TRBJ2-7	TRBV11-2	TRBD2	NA	TGTGCCAGCAGCAGGGGACTAGCGGGGGTAGGCGAGCAGTACTTC	CASSRGLAGVGEQYF
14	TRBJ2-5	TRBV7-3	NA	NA	TGTGCCAGCAGCTCTGACAGTTTCGGAGGGACCCAGTACTTC	CASSSDSFGGTQYF
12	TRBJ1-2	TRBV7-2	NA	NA	TGTGCCAGCAGCTTAGCGGGGCATGGCTACACCTTC	CASSLAGHGYTF
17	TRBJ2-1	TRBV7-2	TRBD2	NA	TGTGCCAGCAGCGCCCAAGGGACTAGCGGAAGATTTAATGAGCAGTTCTTC	CASSAQGTSGRFNEQFF
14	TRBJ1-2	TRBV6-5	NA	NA	TGTGCCAGCAGTCGGGCCTCATCACTCTATGGCTACACCTTC	CASSRASSLYGYTF